The 12 T cell receptor beta chains presented below share a single source sample, sequenced in a study of neurological immune-mediated disorders. TCRdb recomputed calls from the 5' RACE reads with MiXCR, one row per CDR3 protein. Among about 58,000 distinct CDR3 sequences listed, 2.5% were seen once. Sequenced material: PBMCs. The receptors here all came from a man aged 45-65 years with multiple sclerosis.

This clonotype was detected many times. The chain joins TRBV5-1 to TRBJ1-1, with 7 bases identical to TRBD1. The CDR3 loop spans 14 amino acids. Trimming took 3 bases from V and 1 from J; bases not matched to a gene: 3. CDR1 and CDR2 from the germline V gene are SGHRS and YFSETQ. The CDR3 sequence: CASSWGTANTEAFF. The CDR3 DNA reads as TGCGCCAGCAGCTGGGGGACAGCGAACACTGAAGCTTTCTTT.

This clonotype was found many times. The chain joins TRBV4-3 to TRBJ2-1, with 10 bases matching TRBD2. CDR3 size: 17 residues. CDR1 and CDR2 from the germline V gene are LGHNA and YSLEER. The V segment lost 4 bases and the J segment 2 bases; nucleotides outside the gene matches: 8. The CDR3 DNA reads as TGCGCCAGCAGCCCCACTCACAGCGGGGGGGCCTACAATGAGCAGTTCTTC. Protein product: CASSPTHSGGAYNEQFF.

On this clonotype: The junction and the germline gene differ at one end; a read error may be behind it. The rearrangement uses TRBV12-5 and TRBJ1-3; D unresolved. Germline assignment: CDR1 LGHNT and CDR2 FRNRAP. The CDR3 contains 16 residues. The CDR3 DNA is TGTGCTAGTGGTTTGGGACTCCCGAGCTCTGGAAAAACCATATATTTT. This translates into CASGLGLPSSGKTIYF.

This clonotype is deemed medium-sized. V gene TRBV7-6 combines with J gene TRBJ2-3; D is uncertain. In germline, CDR1 is SGHVS, CDR2 FNYEAQ. The ends were cut back, 0 bases at V and 6 bases at J, with 19 bases in the middle. The CDR3 consists of 17 residues. This CDR3 is CASSLAPWGSKPDTQYF. The CDR3 nucleotides are TGTGCCAGCAGCTTAGCCCCATGGGGAAGCAAGCCCGATACGCAGTATTTT.

This clonotype was picked up many times. The rearrangement joins TRBV12-3 or TRBV12-4 to TRBJ1-5, with D uncertain. Deletions cut 5 bases from V and 2 bases from J, with 1 base between. The CDR3 loop spans 11 amino acids. For the CDR3, the DNA is TGTGCCAGCAGTCGCAATCAGCCCCAGCATTTT. Protein product: CASSRNQPQHF.

This clonotype was counted at least ten times. The chain has TRBV6-6 and TRBJ2-7; TRBD1 might be the D (6 bases). The CDR3 consists of 14 residues. V was shortened by 7 bases and J by 2 bases, with 15 bases between the two germline ends. Germline V gene lookup returns CDR1 MNHNY and CDR2 SVGAGI (reference sequence). CDR3 DNA: TGTGCCAGCACCCTGACAGGCGGGCCCTACGAGCAGTACTTC. Protein: CASTLTGGPYEQYF.

This clonotype was detected ten times or more. The chain uses TRBV4-3 and TRBJ2-5; TRBD1 matches at 10 bases. The length of the CDR3 is 15 residues. Germline V gene data show CDR1 as LGHNA and CDR2 as YSLEER. J was trimmed by 7 bases and V by 3 bases; bases with no gene match: 8. CDR3 nucleotide sequence: TGCGCCAGCAGCCAGGGACAGGGGTTGGGGATGACCCAGTACTTC. This translates into CASSQGQGLGMTQYF.

This clonotype occurred many times. The V and J genes are TRBV6-5 and TRBJ1-2; weak D call: TRBD1 (5 bases). Trimming shortened V by 0 bases and J by 7 bases, and 12 bases separated the two germline ends. The germline CDR1 and CDR2 sequences are MNHEY and SVGAGI. The CDR3 spans 14 residues. The CDR3 DNA sequence: TGTGCCAGCAGTTACTCCGGGACGAGGGGTGGCTACACCTTC. This translates into CASSYSGTRGGYTF.

V usage is TRBV28 and J usage is TRBJ2-7, with D possibly being TRBD1 or TRBD2 (5 bases each). The CDR3 length is 13 residues. Trimming removed 8 bases from V and 6 bases from J, with 17 bases in between. The germline gives CDR1 MDHEN, CDR2 SYDVKM. In DNA form, the CDR3 reads TGTGCCAGCGTAGGGACGGCCGTTATCGAGCAGTACTTC. This sequence encodes CASVGTAVIEQYF.

The sample holds many counts of this clonotype. J is TRBJ2-2 and V is TRBV2, with 7 bases identical to TRBD1. The length of the CDR3 is 16 residues. CDR1 and CDR2 from the germline V gene are SNHLY and FYNNEI. V lost 8 bases to trimming and J lost 1 base; unmatched junction nucleotides: 10. The CDR3 DNA sequence: TGTGCCAGCCGAGAGGGGGCCTCGGGGAACACCGGGGAGCTGTTTTTT. It is translated as CASREGASGNTGELFF. Using reference TRBV2 and TRBJ2-2 for the parts outside the CDR3, the full variable domain is EPEVTQTPSHQVTQMGQEVILRCVPISNHLYFYWYRQILGQKVEFLVSFYNNEISEKSEIFDDQFSVERPDGSNFTLKIRSTKLEDSAMYFCASREGASGNTGELFFGEGSRLTVL.

This chain links TRBV27 with TRBJ2-1; no firm D call. V lost 4 bases and J 3 bases, leaving 4 bases between the germline ends. This CDR3 comprises 12 residues. Germline V lookup: CDR1 MNHEY, CDR2 SMNVEV (reference sequence). The DNA for the CDR3 is TGTGCCAGCAGTTCGGTCTACAATGAGCAGTTCTTC. The encoded protein is CASSSVYNEQFF.

At least ten counts were recorded for this clonotype. The V call is TRBV11-2, the J call TRBJ2-6, with D perhaps given as TRBD1 or TRBD2 (6 bases each). Germline V CDR1 and CDR2: SGHAT, FQNNGV. The CDR3 runs to 17 residues. Between the trimmed V and J ends, which lost 5 bases and 2 bases, there was a span of 16 bases. The CDR3 is CASSPIRGRPGANVLTF. CDR3 DNA: TGTGCCAGCAGCCCTATTAGGGGGAGGCCTGGGGCCAACGTCCTGACTTTC.